This T cell receptor (delta chain) comes out of a study of human gamma delta and Vdelta1 T cells. Study-wide results and limits: Reportedly, Delta One T cells were polyclonal and broadly targeted acute myeloid leukemia.

Germline CDR1 reads TSWWSYY; CDR2 reads QGS. Germline trimming cut 1 base from V and 0 bases from J; bases unmatched to any gene: 22. This CDR3 is 22 amino acids long. TCRdb reran clone calling via CATT on the PCR reads. The table records around 6,000 delta-chain clones, 35% to 45% of them present only once. Worth noting for this clone: The antigen remains undetermined.

The chain uses TRDV1 and TRDJ1, with 8 bases fitting TRDD3. This receptor was identified in a human donor in good health. Sequenced: Vdelta1 gamma-delta T cells from blood grown in culture (DOT cells). Here the CDR3 reads CALGEPPPGDTQPIGYTDKLIF. The CDR3 nucleotides read TGTGCTCTTGGGGAACCTCCTCCTGGGGATACCCAGCCCATTGGGTACACCGATAAACTCATCTTT.